This T cell receptor (beta chain) was profiled in a study of blood T cell repertoires in COVID-19. V dropped 3 bases and J dropped 6; count of bases not matched to a gene: 4. The CDR3 has 13 residues. Germline assignment: CDR1 SGDLS and CDR2 YYNGEE. Authors' methods: From reference gene primer amplification, estimates of nucleated cell counts were derived. Clones were sequenced by immunoSEQ multiplex PCR, and TCRdb holds only the in-frame ones, with some missing. Clone size and V and J calls were adopted from that table, with D and trimming inferred from the DNA. The sample consists of around 220,000 clones, more than 60% of them appearing once.

The sample comprised peripheral blood. The J gene is TRBJ2-7, the V gene TRBV9; TRBD1 aligns across 9 bases. The receptor was isolated from a woman in her forties with active or convalescent COVID-19. In nucleotides, the CDR3 is TGTGCCAGCAGCGCCGACAGGGGGGGCGAGCAGTACTTC. Translating it yields CASSADRGGEQYF.